This is a list of T cell receptor beta chains from one sample in a study of post-analysis software for immune sequencing data. TCRdb recomputed calls from the PCR reads with MiXCR, one row per CDR3 protein. The data hold 160,000 or so distinct CDR3 sequences, with 35% to 40% observed a single time. Sequences were derived from blood, sampled after autologous hematopoietic stem cell transplantation. These receptors were collected from a girl aged 10-17 years with multiple sclerosis. The CDR3 runs from the conserved cysteine through the conserved F or W. A D gene is named only where the DNA matches it firmly. Clone sizes are given selectively: once, few, many, or a class where the clone is expanded.

>TRBV30|.|TRBJ2-2|.
CAWSLYYNTGELFF
TGTGCCTGGAGTCTTTACTACAACACCGGGGAGCTGTTTTTT
>TRBV6-1|.|TRBJ1-5|.
CASSDDGYSNQPQHF
TGTGCCAGCAGTGATGATGGGTATAGCAATCAGCCCCAGCATTTT
>TRBV6-8|.|TRBJ1-4|.
CASSYGWNSPNEKLFF
TGTGCCAGCAGTTACGGGTGGAACAGTCCTAATGAAAAACTGTTTTTT
>TRBV20-1|.|TRBJ2-5|.
CSGGVRNEQYF
TGCAGTGGGGGAGTAAGGAATGAGCAGTACTTC
>TRBV18|.|TRBJ1-4|.
CASSPAHGGTNEKLFF
TGTGCCAGCTCACCCGCGCACGGGGGAACTAATGAAAAACTGTTTTTT
>TRBV24-1|few|TRBJ2-5|TRBD2
CATSDTGLAGVGTQYF
TGTGCCACCAGTGACACGGGACTAGCGGGAGTCGGGACCCAGTACTTC
>TRBV4-1|.|TRBJ2-2|TRBD2
CASSQESSGPDAGELFF
TGCGCCAGCAGCCAAGAGAGTAGCGGGCCCGACGCCGGGGAGCTGTTTTTT
>TRBV12-3/TRBV12-4|few|TRBJ1-1|.
CASSFGGRTEAFF
TGTGCCAGCAGTTTCGGGGGCCGCACTGAAGCTTTCTTT
>TRBV7-3|few|TRBJ2-1|.
CASSLRTDYNEQFF
TGTGCCAGCAGCCTGCGGACAGATTACAATGAGCAGTTCTTC
>TRBV27|.|TRBJ2-3|.
CASRDRGSGRAGTDTQYF
TGTGCCAGTCGGGACAGGGGAAGCGGGAGGGCGGGAACAGATACGCAGTATTTT
>TRBV7-9|.|TRBJ1-4|.
CASRPWGGDEKLFF
TGTGCCAGCAGACCATGGGGGGGAGATGAAAAACTGTTTTTT